This TCR beta chain was identified during a study of control samples from healthy donors and cancer patients. Measured with immunoSEQ multiplex PCR; TCRdb has only the in-frame clones, and not every one. The sample lists roughly 120,000 clones; 75% to 90% were seen once. Trimming cost V 4 bases and J 7 bases; bases outside gene matches: 11. The germline CDR1 and CDR2 sequences are SGHRS and YFSETQ. This CDR3 spans 16 amino acids. The specimen sequenced was PBMCs. V gene TRBV5-1 combines with J gene TRBJ1-4; 9 nucleotides align to TRBD1. This sequence was found in a woman aged 45-59 years with colorectal cancer. CDR3 residues: CASSGGTGGSGEKLFF. For the CDR3, the DNA is TGCGCCAGCAGCGGCGGCACAGGGGGCAGTGGTGAAAAACTGTTTTTT.